This TCR beta chain originates from a study of T cells after yellow fever vaccination. Germline CDR1 reads DFQATT; CDR2 reads SNEGSKA (reference sequence). V gave up 5 bases and J gave up 9 bases; unmatched junction bases: 11. The CDR3 runs 15 residues. TCRdb called the 5' RACE reads again in MiXCR, with one record for every CDR3 protein. The sample contains 500,000 to 650,000 distinct CDR3 sequences, roughly an eighth of which appear only once. A few counts support this clonotype. Its target is unknown. Findings and caveats of the study: Clonotypes found in both CD4 and CD8 compartments made up a small share. Post-booster samples contained most primary-vaccination clones (just under 98% CD4, around 90% CD8).

The clonotype comes from a man in his thirties or forties who received the YFV17D yellow fever vaccine. V is TRBV20-1 and J is TRBJ2-1; 12 nucleotides align to TRBD2. The material sequenced was PBMCs, taken on the day of the yellow fever booster vaccination. CDR3 nucleotides: TGCAGTGCTGCACCTAGCGGGAGGGCCATAGGTGAGCAGTTCTTC. Translated: CSAAPSGRAIGEQFF.